One TCR beta chain is described in this entry. Antigen specificity is unknown. This sample was included in a study of a mutant IDH1 vaccine in newly diagnosed glioma. Sequenced by immunoSEQ multiplex PCR; TCRdb stores in-frame clones only, minus some. Of some 130,000 clones listed, 80% are singletons. Germline CDR1 and CDR2: MNHEY and SVGAGI. V dropped 0 bases and J dropped 6 bases, with 9 bases sitting between them. The length of the CDR3 is 13 residues. Stated time point: week 11, during vaccination. Doses of 300 ug of mutant IDH1 20-mer peptide were given with topical imiquimod. Sequenced here: PBMCs, sampled from a glioma patient whose treatment included an IDH1 peptide vaccine. This clonotype originated in a middle-aged man with glioma. The chain employs TRBV6-5 and TRBJ2-7; D uncertain. The CDR3 spells CASSYSAFSEQYF. The CDR3 nucleotides are TGTGCCAGCAGTTACTCGGCATTCTCCGAGCAGTACTTC.